The 11 T cell receptor beta chains listed next were all sequenced from one sample in a study of CD8+ T cells in alopecia areata. Sequencing relied on a cDNA template that was reverse transcribed from extracted RNA. The protocol was immunoSEQ multiplex PCR, while the TCRdb copy is restricted to in-frame clones and leaves out a portion. The sample holds about 100,000 clones, about 83% seen once. The treatment here: oral pan-JAK inhibitor, 5-10 mg twice daily. Here the sequenced sample was CD8+ T cells sorted from blood, taken at week 24, from a patient treated with tofacitinib. The receptors come from a human donor with alopecia areata.

The chain recombines TRBV19 with TRBJ2-5; 12 positions match TRBD2. Germline CDR1 reads LNHDA; CDR2 reads SQIVND (reference sequence). The V segment lost 10 bases and the J segment 5 bases; nucleotides outside the gene matches: 8. The CDR3 length is 14 residues. In DNA form, the CDR3 reads TGTGCCACCTCGACTAGCGGGGGCAGGGAGACCCAGTACTTC. Protein: CATSTSGGRETQYF.

V gene TRBV29-1 combines with J gene TRBJ1-2; 9 bases match TRBD1. Trimming at V came to 6 bases and at J to 0 bases, leaving 8 bases not matched to a gene. CDR1 and CDR2 (germline): SQVTM, ANQGSEA. CDR3 length: 15 amino acids. The CDR3 reads CSVPGQGDSNYGYTF. CDR3 DNA: TGCAGCGTACCGGGACAGGGCGATTCTAACTATGGCTACACCTTC.

This clone has just a few counts. The genes are TRBV7-2 and TRBJ2-5, with D perhaps matching TRBD1 or TRBD2 (6 bases each). The length of the CDR3 is 14 residues. Trimming cost V 5 bases and J 5 bases, with 15 bases left between them. Per the germline V gene, CDR1 is SGHTA and CDR2 is FQGNSA. CDR3 in DNA: TGTGCCAGCAGCCAAGGGGGGTATGGGGAGACCCAGTACTTC. Translating it yields CASSQGGYGETQYF.

The rearrangement joins TRBV6-6 to TRBJ1-5; TRBD1 aligns across 9 bases. V shed 6 bases and J 7 bases; nucleotides not matched to a gene: 4. The germline V gene encodes CDR1 MNHNY and CDR2 SVGAGI (reference sequence). The CDR3 loop spans 13 amino acids. CDR3 nucleotides: TGTGCCAGCAGACGGGACAGGGAGCAGCCCCAGCATTTT. Translated, it gives CASRRDREQPQHF.

The chain recombines TRBV21-1 with TRBJ2-2; the table names TRBD1, a call not compared with the DNA. TRBV21-1 is designated a pseudogene. The CDR3 is made up of 18 amino acids. CDR3 DNA: TGTGCCAGCAGCCTGTACCCAGGGCAGGGTCCGAACACCGGGGAGCTGTTTTTT. Translating gives CASSLYPGQGPNTGELFF.

This sequence joins TRBV2 and TRBJ2-1; maybe TRBD2 (5 bases). The CDR3 runs 11 residues. V was cut by 4 bases and J by 15 bases, with 13 bases left in between. Germline CDR1 is SNHLY and CDR2 is FYNNEI. The CDR3 loop reads CASSVSGLGFF. As DNA, the CDR3 is TGTGCCAGCAGTGTCTCGGGGTTGGGGTTCTTC.

This sequence joins TRBV27 and TRBJ2-3, with D hard to call. The germline V gene encodes CDR1 MNHEY and CDR2 SMNVEV (reference sequence). Trimming left V 4 bases short and J 7 bases short, with 12 bases between. The CDR3 loop spans 13 amino acids. CDR3 sequence (DNA): TGTGCCAGCAGTTCAATACTGCCGAATACGCAGTATTTT. It codes for CASSSILPNTQYF.

About this clone: Other nucleotide sequences from this sample produce the same CDR3. The J gene is TRBJ2-7, the V gene TRBV4-3; 8 bases align to TRBD1. Germline trimming cut 4 bases from V and 2 bases from J; bases unmatched to any gene: 4. Germline CDR1 reads LGHNA; CDR2 reads YSLEER. This CDR3 is 14 amino acids long. CDR3 nucleotide sequence: TGCGCCAGCAGCCCCGGGACAGGCACCTACGAGCAGTACTTC. Encoded protein: CASSPGTGTYEQYF.

The chain combines TRBV11-3 with TRBJ2-7; 9 bases match TRBD1. The V and J ends lost 11 bases and 7 bases, in that order; junction bases with no gene match: 15. The germline CDR1 and CDR2 sequences are SGHNT and YENEEA. This CDR3 has 14 amino acids. In DNA form, the CDR3 reads TGTGCCTGGGCCTCGGGGACAGGGAGCGGGGAGCAGTACTTC. The encoded protein is CAWASGTGSGEQYF.

The DNA of the CDR3 is TGTGCCAGTAGTATTACAGGCGCGAACACCGGGGAGCTGTTTTTT. As protein: CASSITGANTGELFF. The rearrangement uses TRBV19 and TRBJ2-2; possible D gene TRBD1, 5 bases. This CDR3 spans 15 amino acids. V shed 3 bases and J shed 0 bases, with 8 bases lying between them. Germline V gives CDR1 LNHDA, CDR2 SQIVND (reference sequence).

The gene calls are TRBV5-6 and TRBJ2-1; 8 bases are a match to TRBD2. Trimming cost V 4 bases and J 0 bases; bases outside gene matches: 0. The germline V gene has CDR1 SGHDT and CDR2 YYEEEE. This CDR3 spans 14 amino acids. The CDR3 loop reads CASSSGSSYNEQFF. CDR3 bases: TGTGCCAGCAGCAGCGGGAGCTCCTACAATGAGCAGTTCTTC.